This section outlines one T cell receptor beta chain sequence together with its context. In the original processing: Nucleated cell number was recorded as an estimate derived from reference gene primer amplification. Data came from immunoSEQ multiplex PCR; TCRdb stores just in-frame clones and leaves some out. Clone size and the V and J calls come from that table; the DNA yielded D and trimming. The repertoire holds 120,000 or so clones, with more than 75% as singletons. The sample is drawn from a study of blood T cell repertoires in COVID-19. On the study more broadly: T cells, B-cell-depleted T cells, or PBMCs supplied cDNA or gDNA.

This TCR derives from a man in his sixties with acute or convalescent COVID-19. Input material: peripheral blood.

This CDR3 is CASSSRHRGGGYTF. Here the CDR3 DNA reads TGTGCCAGCAGTTCTCGTCACAGGGGGGGCGGCTACACCTTC. The V and J genes are TRBV27 and TRBJ1-2; TRBD1 aligns across 8 bases. Germline V gives CDR1 MNHEY, CDR2 SMNVEV (reference sequence). The CDR3 runs 14 residues. The V and J ends lost 4 bases and 8 bases, in that order; junction bases with no gene match: 9.